This T cell receptor beta chain appears in the sequencing data of a study of T cell responses to AZD1222 COVID-19 vaccine. TCRdb keeps only in-frame clones here, not all; method: immunoSEQ multiplex PCR. Among some 61,000 clones listed, roughly 87% were seen once. The CDR3 covers 10 residues. The germline V gene encodes CDR1 DFQATT and CDR2 SNEGSKA (reference sequence). The sequencing here drew on peripheral blood, taken on day 0 of AZD1222 vaccination. This sequence originates from an adult in good health. The chain combines TRBV20-1 with TRBJ2-3; D gene ambiguous. The CDR3 DNA follows: TGCAGCGGTGACCCAGATACGCAGTATTTT. Protein sequence: CSGDPDTQYF.